This T cell receptor (beta chain) was profiled in a study of blood T cell repertoires in COVID-19 (TCRdb year 2020). About the full investigation: The collaborator samples originated in the United States, Italy and Spain and spanned the acute and convalescent phases of COVID-19. Samples were obtained from the ongoing ImmuneRACE study (first 160 participants) and from over 1,000 subjects provided by 6 global collaborators. The prospective study material was composed of cDNA or gDNA derived from T cells, B-cell-depleted T cells, or PBMCs. The repertoires were made available in a free public database intended to serve as a resource for research on the immune response to SARS-CoV-2. HLA class I and class II types, where available, came from metadata supplied by the sample provider rather than from assay-based typing. The dataset comprised deeply sampled blood TCRbeta repertoires from subjects exposed to, actively infected with, or recovered from COVID-19. A de-identified subject ID, COVID-19 status, age in years and sex were almost always included in the sample metadata.

TCRbeta CDR3 regions were amplified from genomic DNA by means of the immunoSEQ Assay, a bias-controlled multiplex PCR. In the source study's methods: The number of nucleated cells in each sample was estimated from the amplification of reference gene primers within the assay. To quantify the absolute abundance of each unique TCRbeta CDR3 rearrangement, sequence reads were collapsed and filtered. For each sample, productive Simpson clonality was calculated by taking the square root of Simpson's diversity index across productive rearrangements. Drawn from immuneACCESS, this table holds only the in-frame rearrangements with V and J called that TCRdb kept. Clones are partly lost; checked studies trace under half to an unresolved V gene and leave the rest unexplained. Clone size and V and J calls were adopted from that table, with D and trimming inferred from the DNA. This sample comprises roughly 200,000 clones, approximately 85% of them detected only once. The ten largest make up around 8% of the sample.

Compared with germline, V lacks 4 bases and J lacks 2 bases; bases without a gene match: 5. CDR1 and CDR2 are drawn from the germline V gene: MDHEN, SYDVKM. The CDR3 holds 15 amino acids from the cysteine to the phenylalanine. Only the CDR3 DNA stays, 45 bases, in frame from base 1. Collaborating institutions collected whole blood in K2EDTA tubes following their own protocols. For TCRbeta analysis, collaborators shipped samples in one of three forms: frozen whole blood, isolated PBMCs, or DNA extracted from either of those sample types. Summary of the overall study and its limitations: How much clinical and demographic metadata was included differed by source and by participant, and the metadata was provided uncurated.

A note on this clone: The antigen it binds to is not known. No per-base quality is available; no much larger clone lies one base away.

This receptor was identified in an older woman with acute or convalescent COVID-19. Recombination linked TRBV28 to TRBJ2-5; 9 nucleotides in the junction match TRBD2. The sequencing sample was made of peripheral blood. CDR3 reads: CASSSSAGGQETQYF. The DNA sequence is as follows: TGTGCCAGCAGTTCATCGGCGGGAGGGCAAGAGACCCAGTACTTC.